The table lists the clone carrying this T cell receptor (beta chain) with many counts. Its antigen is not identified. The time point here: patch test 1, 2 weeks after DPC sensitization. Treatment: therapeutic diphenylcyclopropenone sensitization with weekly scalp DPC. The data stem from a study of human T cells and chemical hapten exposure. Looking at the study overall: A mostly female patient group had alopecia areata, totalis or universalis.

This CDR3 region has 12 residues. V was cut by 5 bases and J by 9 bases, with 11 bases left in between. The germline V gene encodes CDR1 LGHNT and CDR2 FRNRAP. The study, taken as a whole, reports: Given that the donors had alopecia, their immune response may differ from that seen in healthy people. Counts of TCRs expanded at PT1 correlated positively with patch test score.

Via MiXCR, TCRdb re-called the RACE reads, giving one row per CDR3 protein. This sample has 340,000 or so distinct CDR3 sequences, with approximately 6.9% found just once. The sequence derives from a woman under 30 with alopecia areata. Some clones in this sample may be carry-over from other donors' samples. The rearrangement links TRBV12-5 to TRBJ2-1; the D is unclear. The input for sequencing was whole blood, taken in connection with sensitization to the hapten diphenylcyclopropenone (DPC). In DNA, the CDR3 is TGTGCTAGTGGTGCCCTCGGAGTTGAGCAGTTCTTC. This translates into CASGALGVEQFF.